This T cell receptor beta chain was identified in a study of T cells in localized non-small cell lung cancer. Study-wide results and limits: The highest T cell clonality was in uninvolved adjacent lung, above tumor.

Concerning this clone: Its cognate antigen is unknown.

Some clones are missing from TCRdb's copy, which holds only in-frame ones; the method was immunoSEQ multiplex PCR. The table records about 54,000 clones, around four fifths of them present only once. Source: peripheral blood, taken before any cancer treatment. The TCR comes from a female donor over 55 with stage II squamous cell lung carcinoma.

Written as DNA, the CDR3 is TGTGCCAGCAGCTCAGCGACAGGGGTAAATTCACCCCTCCACTTT. Amino acids: CASSSATGVNSPLHF. The chain has TRBV9 and TRBJ1-6, with 8 bases that match TRBD1. The CDR3 is 15 amino acids. The V and J ends lost 4 bases and 7 bases, in that order; junction bases with no gene match: 7. Per germline, CDR1 SGDLS and CDR2 YYNGEE.